Below, 9 T cell receptor beta chains from the same sample are listed, as sequenced in a study of sequential checkpoint blockade in melanoma. Indicated treatment: randomized to nivolumab then ipilimumab (arm A) or the reverse (arm B). The data were produced by immunoSEQ multiplex PCR, yet TCRdb's version contains in-frame clones alone and is incomplete. The sample has around 2,000 clones, around 30% seen once. The source was tumor tissue (inferred from file names), collected from a patient given nivolumab and ipilimumab in sequence. These receptor sequences come from a human donor with melanoma.

The J gene is TRBJ1-1, the V gene TRBV19; 7 bases line up with TRBD1. CDR1 is LNHDA, CDR2 SQIVND, per germline (reference sequence). V trimming: 7 bases; J trimming: 4 bases; junction bases outside the gene matches: 9. The CDR3 contains 14 residues. CDR3 sequence (DNA): TGTGCCAGTAAATCAAACAGGGGAGGCACTGAAGCTTTCTTT. It specifies CASKSNRGGTEAFF.

The chain recombines TRBV18 with TRBJ2-7; 7 bases map to TRBD1. With 2 bases clipped from V and 1 base from J, the junction kept 2 bases outside the gene matches. The germline V gene has CDR1 KGHSH and CDR2 LQKENI. The CDR3 is made up of 14 amino acids. CDR3 nucleotide sequence: TGTGCCAGCTCACCATCAGGGGGTTCCTACGAGCAGTACTTC. It codes for CASSPSGGSYEQYF.

This clone was seen only a few times. The V call is TRBV9, the J call TRBJ2-2; maybe TRBD1 (5 bases). This CDR3 region has 12 residues. Germline CDR1 reads SGDLS; CDR2 reads YYNGEE. V lost 7 bases and J lost 8, with 12 bases in between. CDR3 bases: TGTGCCAGCGGGGCGGTACCAGGGGAGCTGTTTTTT. This sequence encodes CASGAVPGELFF.

This clone was seen only a few times. CDR3 loop: CASSWGSGAGDTQYF. CDR3 sequence (DNA): TGTGCCAGCAGCTGGGGGTCGGGGGCTGGAGATACGCAGTATTTT. This chain links TRBV11-3 with TRBJ2-3; D may be TRBD1 or TRBD2 (6 bases each). The germline CDR1 and CDR2 sequences are SGHNT and YENEEA. The V end was cut by 4 bases, the J end by 5 bases, with 16 bases between. The CDR3 consists of 15 residues.

J is TRBJ2-3 and V is TRBV19; TRBD1 aligns across 7 bases. This CDR3 contains 13 residues. The J segment lost 4 bases and the V segment lost 5 bases, leaving 3 bases of the junction unmatched. Germline V gives CDR1 LNHDA, CDR2 SQIVND (reference sequence). The CDR3 here is CASSETGPDTQYF. The DNA of the CDR3 is TGTGCCAGTAGTGAGACAGGGCCAGATACGCAGTATTTT.

This clone was seen only a few times. The genes are TRBV6-8 and TRBJ2-3; 10 positions match TRBD2. The J segment lost 4 bases and the V segment lost 0 bases, leaving 7 bases of the junction unmatched. The germline CDR1 and CDR2 sequences are MNHGY and SAAAGT. The length of the CDR3 is 17 residues. DNA of the CDR3: TGTGCCAGCAGTTACTCTCAACCTAGCGGGGGTGCAGATACGCAGTATTTT. The encoded protein is CASSYSQPSGGADTQYF.

This clone has more than one count but fewer than ten. V and J are TRBV9 and TRBJ1-2; the D is unclear. CDR3 length equals 12 residues. CDR1 SGDLS and CDR2 YYNGEE come from the germline V gene. V lost 4 bases and J lost 0, with 4 bases in between. The CDR3 here is CASSPSNYGYTF. The CDR3 nucleotides read TGTGCCAGCAGCCCCTCTAACTATGGCTACACCTTC.

This chain joins TRBV6-8 and TRBJ1-1; D unresolved. Trimming took off 6 bases at V and 11 bases at J, with 22 bases between the two ends. Germline CDR1 reads MNHGY; CDR2 reads SAAAGT. The CDR3 loop spans 14 amino acids. CDR3 sequence (DNA): TGTGCCAGCAGCAGGATCCAGGCGAGTAGTTGGGCTTTCTTT. Amino acid sequence: CASSRIQASSWAFF.

The rearrangement uses TRBV5-1 and TRBJ2-6; D gene uncertain. The V gene lost 1 base and the J gene lost 3 bases, with 8 bases spanning the gap. This CDR3 comprises 15 residues. Germline lookup yields CDR1 SGHRS and CDR2 YFSETQ. CDR3 nucleotides: TGCGCCAGCAGCTTGCTGGGCGGTGGGGCCAACGTCCTGACTTTC. Translating gives CASSLLGGGANVLTF.